A selection of T cell receptor beta chains follows, all from one sample in a study of CD8+CD57+ T cells in acquired aplastic anemia. TCRdb passed the reads through MiXCR, listing each CDR3 protein once. Here the sample spans 68,000 or so distinct CDR3 sequences, under 65% being singletons. Sequenced sample: sorted CD4+, CD8+, or CD8+CD57+ T cells (not recorded which) from PBMCs. The receptors originated from a human donor in good health, serving as a control. CDR3s leave out the opening cysteine and the closing phenylalanine or tryptophan.

TRBV29-1	TRBJ2-7	SVRTGSRYEQY
TRBV7-9	TRBJ2-7	ASSARDRVWEQY
TRBV19	TRBJ1-2	ASSIRTETGYT
TRBV5-1	TRBJ1-1	ASSPVGEINTEAF
TRBV20-1	TRBJ1-5	SARDGNQPQH
TRBV7-9	TRBJ2-7	ASSLVAGGPSYEQY
TRBV12-3/TRBV12-4	TRBJ2-1	ASSDPGLSSYNEQF
TRBV27	TRBJ1-1	ASSLSPGGTEAF
TRBV9	TRBJ2-3	ASSPSTAGDTDTQY
TRBV7-7	TRBJ1-1	ASSLGTVPTEAF
TRBV29-1	TRBJ2-7	SGGGDSYEQY
TRBV20-1	TRBJ1-2	SAREIDRPNYGYT
TRBV29-1	TRBJ2-1	SGQTSGQGDEQF
TRBV20-1	TRBJ1-2	SARDSNYGYT
TRBV20-1	TRBJ1-2	SARNGYT
TRBV6-1	TRBJ2-7	ASSEGRGASYEQY
TRBV25-1	TRBJ2-7	ASSIRGYEQY
TRBV29-1	TRBJ1-1	SADRATEAF